These T cell receptor beta chains were read from a single sample in a study of breast tumors, draining lymph nodes, adjacent tissues. TCRdb used MiXCR to reprocess the multiplex PCR reads, holding one entry per CDR3 protein. The sample lists around 130,000 distinct CDR3 sequences; 21% were seen once. The sequenced sample was axillary lymph node tissue. The receptors stem from a female donor with breast cancer. Some clones in this sample may be carry-over from other donors' samples. Each CDR3 is given with its conserved first and last residue. The order of the fields is J gene, clone size, V gene, CDR3 length, D gene, CDR3 DNA, CDR3 protein. D genes are given only for firm matches. Clone sizes are given selectively: once, few, many, or a class where the clone is expanded.

TRBJ2-7	many	TRBV9	15	TRBD2	TGTGCCAGCAGCCTGGGACTAGCGGGAGACAACGAGCAGTACTTC	CASSLGLAGDNEQYF
TRBJ2-5	many	TRBV7-2	13	TRBD1	TGTGCCAGCAGCTATCGACAGGGTCAGACCCAGTACTTC	CASSYRQGQTQYF
TRBJ1-4	many	TRBV5-1	15	TRBD1	TGCGCCAGCAGCGGCGGACAGGTAGCTAATGAAAAACTGTTTTTT	CASSGGQVANEKLFF
TRBJ1-3	once	TRBV19	16	.	TGTGCCAGTAGCCCACTGGGCACCGGCTCTGAAAACACCATATATTTT	CASSPLGTGSENTIYF
TRBJ1-2	many	TRBV7-2	16	TRBD1	TGTGCCAGCAGCTTAAGGGGCCGGTCAGGGGGCAATGGCTACACCTTC	CASSLRGRSGGNGYTF
TRBJ1-1	.	TRBV19	13	.	TGTGCCAGTAGTATATGGCAGAACACTGAAGCTTTCTTT	CASSIWQNTEAFF
TRBJ2-7	.	TRBV7-9	18	TRBD2	TGTGCCAGCAGCCTAGTCTTGTCGTGGACTAGCCGTGCCTACGAGCAGTACTTC	CASSLVLSWTSRAYEQYF
TRBJ1-2	many	TRBV18	16	.	TGTGCCAGCTCACCACTCGTAGCAGCCCCTAACTATGGCTACACCTTC	CASSPLVAAPNYGYTF
TRBJ2-5	many	TRBV19	13	.	TGTGCCAGTAGTGAAGGGGGATCGGAGACCCAGTACTTC	CASSEGGSETQYF
TRBJ2-6	many	TRBV5-4	15	.	TGTGCCAGCAGCTTGGGGGGCGCTGGGGCCAACGTCCTGACTTTC	CASSLGGAGANVLTF
TRBJ1-2	.	TRBV27	15	TRBD1	TGTGCCAGCAGTTTAGGTTCAGGGGGGTATAATGGCTACACCTTC	CASSLGSGGYNGYTF
TRBJ2-1	many	TRBV2	14	.	TGTGCCAGCAGTGATAGGCCGGGGCTCAATGAGCAGTTCTTC	CASSDRPGLNEQFF
TRBJ1-5	many	TRBV2	17	TRBD1	TGTGCCAGCAGTGATCGGGGGGGTTGGACAGGGAGTCAGCCCCAGCATTTT	CASSDRGGWTGSQPQHF
TRBJ2-3	.	TRBV28	16	.	TGTGCCAGCAGTTTACTCTGGAGGACTAGCACAGATACGCAGTATTTT	CASSLLWRTSTDTQYF
TRBJ2-2	.	TRBV9	15	TRBD2	TGTGCCAGCAGCCCCCGACTAGCCCACACCGGGGAGCTGTTTTTT	CASSPRLAHTGELFF
TRBJ1-6	many	TRBV5-1	14	TRBD1	TGCGCCAGCAGCGGGGACAGTGGTGGTGCACCCCTCCACTTT	CASSGDSGGAPLHF
TRBJ2-5	few	TRBV19	14	.	TGTGCCAGTAGTTCTCCGTGGGGGGAAGAGACCCAGTACTTC	CASSSPWGEETQYF
TRBJ2-1	.	TRBV12-3/TRBV12-4	15	TRBD2	TGTGCCAGCAGCCCGGGACTAGCGGAGCCTAATGAGCAGTTCTTC	CASSPGLAEPNEQFF
TRBJ2-1	many	TRBV19	16	.	TGTGCCAGTAGTTCCCCCGGACGGGGAAAGTTCAATGAGCAGTTCTTC	CASSSPGRGKFNEQFF
TRBJ2-3	many	TRBV15	14	.	TGTGCCACCAGCAGATCCCGACTTGCAGATACGCAGTATTTT	CATSRSRLADTQYF
TRBJ1-5	many	TRBV2	15	.	TGTGCCAGCAGGGACGGACAGACACACAATCAGCCCCAGCATTTT	CASRDGQTHNQPQHF
TRBJ2-4	.	TRBV3-1	16	TRBD2	TGTGCCAGCAGCCTCTTAGGGGGGCGGGAGGGCGGCATTCAGTACTTC	CASSLLGGREGGIQYF
TRBJ2-2	many	TRBV13	16	TRBD1	TGTGCCAGCAGCGGGGGACAGGAAGGTAACACCGGGGAGCTGTTTTTT	CASSGGQEGNTGELFF
TRBJ2-3	many	TRBV11-2	14	.	TGTGCCAGCGGCCGGGGCGGGAGCACAGATACGCAGTATTTT	CASGRGGSTDTQYF
TRBJ2-2	.	TRBV6-2/TRBV6-3	17	TRBD2	TGTGCCAGCAGTTACTCGTTTACTAGCGGGAGCACCGGGGGGCTGTTTTTT	CASSYSFTSGSTGGLFF
TRBJ1-1	.	TRBV7-9	18	TRBD1	TGTGCCAGCAGCTCCACAATGTCGGAGGGGGCTCGGTACACTGAAGCTTTCTTT	CASSSTMSEGARYTEAFF
TRBJ2-1	few	TRBV6-2/TRBV6-3	13	.	TGTGCCAGCTTGACAATTAGGGGGAATGAGCAGTTCTTC	CASLTIRGNEQFF
TRBJ2-2	few	TRBV27	16	TRBD2	TGTGCCAGCATGGGTGCTAGCGGGAGGGCCGCCGGGGAGCTGTTTTTT	CASMGASGRAAGELFF
TRBJ1-1	.	TRBV5-6	13	.	TGTGCCAGCAGCTTGGGCCCGAGCACTGAAGCTTTCTTT	CASSLGPSTEAFF
TRBJ2-2	many	TRBV11-3	17	TRBD2	TGTGCCAGCAGCTTAGATAGGCTAGCGGCCAACACCGGGGAGCTGTTTTTT	CASSLDRLAANTGELFF
TRBJ1-3	few	TRBV5-8	15	.	TGTGCCAGCAGCGAAGGACTATCCTCTGGAAACACCATATATTTT	CASSEGLSSGNTIYF
TRBJ2-3	many	TRBV2	14	.	TGTGCCAGCAGTGACAGAACCTTCACAGATACGCAGTATTTT	CASSDRTFTDTQYF
TRBJ2-1	few	TRBV27	16	.	TGTGCCAGCAGTTTAGGGGTATCGGGGGTCTACAATGAGCAGTTCTTC	CASSLGVSGVYNEQFF
TRBJ1-2	many	TRBV5-8	16	.	TGTGCCAGCAGCTTGGATAGTGCGGAGTCTAACTATGGCTACACCTTC	CASSLDSAESNYGYTF
TRBJ1-3	many	TRBV20-1	15	.	TGCAGTGCTAGGGGTCTGGGGGGCTCTGGAAACACCATATATTTT	CSARGLGGSGNTIYF
TRBJ2-7	many	TRBV5-1	14	.	TGCGCCAGCAGCTTGGGTGGCCCCGCGGGGGAGCAGTACTTC	CASSLGGPAGEQYF
TRBJ1-2	many	TRBV6-2/TRBV6-3	16	TRBD1	TGTGCCAGCAGTCGCCGTGGTGGGACAGGGAGCTATGGCTACACCTTC	CASSRRGGTGSYGYTF
TRBJ2-1	many	TRBV2	12	.	TGTGCCAGCAGCGCACACGGGCGGGAGCAGTTCTTC	CASSAHGREQFF
TRBJ1-2	many	TRBV20-1	11	.	TGCAGTGCCGGGACAAACTATGGCTACACCTTC	CSAGTNYGYTF
TRBJ1-1	.	TRBV11-3	13	.	TGTGCCAGCAGTTTGCATCCGAACACTGAAGCTTTCTTT	CASSLHPNTEAFF
TRBJ2-7	many	TRBV28	14	TRBD2	TGTGCCAGCACCGCCCCGGGACTATCCTACGAGCAGTACTTC	CASTAPGLSYEQYF
TRBJ2-1	many	TRBV4-1	14	.	TGCGCCAGCAGCCCCGCGGAAGGATACAATGAGCAGTTCTTC	CASSPAEGYNEQFF
TRBJ1-2	many	TRBV6-5	15	TRBD1	TGTGCCAGCAGTTACTCCGGGACAGGGTCCTATGGCTACACCTTC	CASSYSGTGSYGYTF
TRBJ2-3	many	TRBV6-2/TRBV6-3	12	.	TGTGCCAGCAGCACCCTCCCAGATACGCAGTATTTT	CASSTLPDTQYF
TRBJ2-3	many	TRBV24-1	16	TRBD2	TGTGCCACCAGTGGGCCGGGGCGGGAGGGCCCAGATACGCAGTATTTT	CATSGPGREGPDTQYF
TRBJ2-1	many	TRBV29-1	16	TRBD2	TGCAGCGTTGAACTATGGGGGGGGAGCTCCTACAATGAGCAGTTCTTC	CSVELWGGSSYNEQFF
TRBJ1-2	many	TRBV2	14	.	TGTGCCAGCAGTGAAGTAAACCTTAACTATGGCTACACCTTC	CASSEVNLNYGYTF
TRBJ2-7	many	TRBV9	14	.	TGTGCCAGCAGCGTAGGAAGGACATCCTACGAGCAGTACTTC	CASSVGRTSYEQYF
TRBJ2-3	many	TRBV12-3/TRBV12-4	14	TRBD2	TGTGCCAGCAGCGTCCTAGCGGCATCCGGTACGCAGTATTTT	CASSVLAASGTQYF
TRBJ2-1	many	TRBV29-1	14	.	TGCAGCGTCCTCGGGGCGATGGGCTACAATGAGCAGTTCTTC	CSVLGAMGYNEQFF
TRBJ2-1	many	TRBV2	13	TRBD2	TGTGCCAGCACTAGCGGGAGTTACAATGAGCAGTTCTTC	CASTSGSYNEQFF